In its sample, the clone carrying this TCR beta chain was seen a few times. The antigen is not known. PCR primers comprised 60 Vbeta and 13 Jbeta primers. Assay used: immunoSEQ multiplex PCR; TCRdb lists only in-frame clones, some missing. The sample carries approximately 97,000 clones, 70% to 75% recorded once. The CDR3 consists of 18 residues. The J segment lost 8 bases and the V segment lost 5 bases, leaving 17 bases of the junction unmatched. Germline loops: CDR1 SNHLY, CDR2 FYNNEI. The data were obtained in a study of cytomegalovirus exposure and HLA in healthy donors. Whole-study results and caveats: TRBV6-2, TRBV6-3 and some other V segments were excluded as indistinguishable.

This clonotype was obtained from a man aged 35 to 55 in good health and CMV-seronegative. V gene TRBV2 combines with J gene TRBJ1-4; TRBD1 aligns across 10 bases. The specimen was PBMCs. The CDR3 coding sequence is TGTGCCAGCAGTCCTACCGGGACAGGGGTCTTTGGCTCCGAAAAACTGTTTTTT. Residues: CASSPTGTGVFGSEKLFF.